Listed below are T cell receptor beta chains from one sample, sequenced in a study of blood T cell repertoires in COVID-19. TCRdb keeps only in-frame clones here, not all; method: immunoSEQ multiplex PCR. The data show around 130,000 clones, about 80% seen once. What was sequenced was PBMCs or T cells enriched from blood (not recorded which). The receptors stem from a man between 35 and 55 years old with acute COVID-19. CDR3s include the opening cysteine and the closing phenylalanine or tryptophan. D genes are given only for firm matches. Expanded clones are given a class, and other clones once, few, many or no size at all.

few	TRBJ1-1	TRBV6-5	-	TGTGCCAGCAGCCGACGCTGGCAGGGTAACACTGAAGCTTTCTTT	CASSRRWQGNTEAFF
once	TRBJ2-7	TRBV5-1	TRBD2	TGCGCCAGCAGCTTAGCGGGGTTCCGCTCCTACGAGCAGTACTTC	CASSLAGFRSYEQYF
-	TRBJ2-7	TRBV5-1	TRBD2	TGCGCCAGCAGCTTCCAGGCCTATAGCGGGAGGGCCGAGGAGCAGTACTTC	CASSFQAYSGRAEEQYF
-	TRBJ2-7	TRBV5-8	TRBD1	TGTGCCAGCAGCTTGCGAGACAGGGGGCTGACGCAGTACTTC	CASSLRDRGLTQYF
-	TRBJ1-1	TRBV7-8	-	TGTGCCAGCAGCTTAGCACAGAACACTGAAGCTTTCTTT	CASSLAQNTEAFF
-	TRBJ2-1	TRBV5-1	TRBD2	TGCGCCAGCAGCTTGGTGGTAGCGGGAGAGTACGATGAGCAGTTCTTC	CASSLVVAGEYDEQFF
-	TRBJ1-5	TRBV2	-	TGTGCCAGCAAGCGGCTTTCGGGAAGCAATCAGCCCCAGCATTTT	CASKRLSGSNQPQHF
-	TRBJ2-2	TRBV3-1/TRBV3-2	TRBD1	TGTGCCAGCAGCCAGTTTACAGGGGGTACCGGGGAGCTGTTTTTT	CASSQFTGGTGELFF
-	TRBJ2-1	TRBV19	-	TGTGCCAGTAGTAGGAGGTCCTCCTACAATGAGCAGTTCTTC	CASSRRSSYNEQFF
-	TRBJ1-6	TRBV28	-	TGTGCCAGTTTAGACAGCAGTTATTCACCCCTCCACTTT	CASLDSSYSPLHF
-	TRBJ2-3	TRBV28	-	TGTGCCAGCAGGGCAAGTAGCACAGATACGCAGTATTTT	CASRASSTDTQYF
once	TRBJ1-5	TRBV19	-	TGTGCCAGTTCGTGGGGGGAGAGGCAGCCCCAGCATTTT	CASSWGERQPQHF
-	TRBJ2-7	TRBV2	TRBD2	TGTGCCAGCAGCCCTACGACTAGCGGGAGGCCCTACGAGCAGTACTTC	CASSPTTSGRPYEQYF
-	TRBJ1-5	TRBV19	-	TGTGCCAGTAGTATAGATCCCTGGGGAGGGGGTCTAAAACAGCCCCAGCATTTT	CASSIDPWGGGLKQPQHF
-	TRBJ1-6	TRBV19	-	TGTGCCAGTAGTTATTCCGCAGGATCCTATAATTCACCCCTCCACTTT	CASSYSAGSYNSPLHF
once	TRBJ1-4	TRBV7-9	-	TGTGCCAGCAGCGTGACTGGTGAAAAACTGTTTTTT	CASSVTGEKLFF